This T cell receptor (beta chain) was identified in a study of vaccination effects on CD4 cells after COVID-19. Comments on this clone: The antigen is undetermined.

Within the ViraFEST assay, antigen-specific CD4+ T cells underwent expansion with viral peptide pools prior to sequencing. Culture proceeded for 10 days, and CD4+ T cells were then isolated. From March to December 2020, the person had a SARS-CoV-2 infection that was confirmed by PCR. Sequencing used immunoSEQ multiplex PCR; TCRdb keeps in-frame clones, though not all of them. The repertoire holds nearly 45,000 clones, around 79% seen once, with roughly 29% in the top ten. The germline V gene encodes CDR1 LGHDT and CDR2 YNNKEL (reference sequence). V lost 0 bases and J lost 5, with 8 bases in between. The CDR3 has 15 residues.

This receptor was obtained from a human donor who had a prior SARS-CoV-2 infection. Material: CD4+ T cells from PBMCs cultured with a peptide pool, obtained before COVID-19 vaccination. This chain joins TRBV3-1 (or the pseudogene TRBV3-2) and TRBJ1-6; the D is unclear. This CDR3 is CASSQEAGNNSPLHF. The CDR3 bases are TGTGCCAGCAGCCAAGAGGCAGGAAATAATTCACCCCTCCACTTT.